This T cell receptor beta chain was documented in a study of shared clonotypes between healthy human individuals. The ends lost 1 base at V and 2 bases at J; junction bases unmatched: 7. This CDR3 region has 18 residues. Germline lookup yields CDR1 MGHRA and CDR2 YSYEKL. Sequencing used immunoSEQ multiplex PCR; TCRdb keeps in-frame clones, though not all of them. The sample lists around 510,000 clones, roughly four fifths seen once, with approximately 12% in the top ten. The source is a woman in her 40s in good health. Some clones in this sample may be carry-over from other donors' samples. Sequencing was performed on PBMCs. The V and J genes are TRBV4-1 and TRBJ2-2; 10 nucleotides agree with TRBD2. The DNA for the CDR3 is TGCGCCAGCAGCCAAGTGTTTGGACTAGCGGCTAACACCGGGGAGCTGTTTTTT. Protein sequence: CASSQVFGLAANTGELFF.